These T cell receptor beta chains were read from a single sample in a study of T-cell reconstitution after alpha-beta-depleted transplantation in children. TCRdb passed the PCR reads through MiXCR, listing each CDR3 protein once. The sample shows 490,000 or so distinct CDR3 sequences, around an eighth of them seen only once. Source: PBMCs from the stem cell graft donor, taken from the stem cell graft. Receptors were obtained from a human donor who donated a stem cell graft to a child with combined immunodeficiency. The CDR3 runs from the conserved cysteine through the conserved F or W. Each record gives: clone size, V gene, CDR3 length, J gene, D gene, CDR3 DNA, CDR3 protein. The D gene is left open where the match is weak. Some rows have no size entry. The others give once, few or many, or a class for an expanded clone.

abundance: -
v_gene: TRBV5-1
len: 13
j_gene: TRBJ2-5
d_gene: -
CDR3nt: TGCGCCAGCAAAGCAATATCCCAAGAGACCCAGTACTTC
CDR3aa: CASKAISQETQYF

abundance: many
v_gene: TRBV12-5
len: 13
j_gene: TRBJ2-5
d_gene: -
CDR3nt: TGTGCTAGTGGTTTGGCCCTGGAAGAGACCCAGTACTTC
CDR3aa: CASGLALEETQYF

abundance: many
v_gene: TRBV3-1
len: 13
j_gene: TRBJ1-5
d_gene: -
CDR3nt: TGTGCCAGCAGTCCAGGGGACAATCAGCCCCAGCATTTT
CDR3aa: CASSPGDNQPQHF

abundance: -
v_gene: TRBV24-1
len: 17
j_gene: TRBJ2-7
d_gene: TRBD1
CDR3nt: TGTGCCACCAGTGATACAAAGGGACAGGGGATCCTCAACGAGCAGTACTTC
CDR3aa: CATSDTKGQGILNEQYF

abundance: few
v_gene: TRBV29-1
len: 13
j_gene: TRBJ2-5
d_gene: TRBD1
CDR3nt: TGCAGCGTGGACAGGGGGCAATTAGAGACCCAGTACTTC
CDR3aa: CSVDRGQLETQYF

abundance: few
v_gene: TRBV20-1
len: 15
j_gene: TRBJ2-6
d_gene: -
CDR3nt: TGCAGTGCTAGTCGAATGGACTCTGGGGCCAACGTCCTGACTTTC
CDR3aa: CSASRMDSGANVLTF

abundance: -
v_gene: TRBV30
len: 15
j_gene: TRBJ1-1
d_gene: TRBD1
CDR3nt: TGTGCCTGGAGTGTAGGGCAGGGGGAGCATACTGAAGCTTTCTTT
CDR3aa: CAWSVGQGEHTEAFF

abundance: few
v_gene: TRBV18
len: 16
j_gene: TRBJ2-1
d_gene: TRBD2
CDR3nt: TGTGCCAGCTCACCGAGACTAGCCCTCTCCTACAATGAGCAGTTCTTC
CDR3aa: CASSPRLALSYNEQFF

abundance: many
v_gene: TRBV29-1
len: 11
j_gene: TRBJ2-2
d_gene: -
CDR3nt: TGCAGCGTTTCTAACACCGGGGAGCTGTTTTTT
CDR3aa: CSVSNTGELFF

abundance: many
v_gene: TRBV12-3/TRBV12-4
len: 13
j_gene: TRBJ2-1
d_gene: -
CDR3nt: TGTGCCAGCAGCCCCGGGGCATACAATGAGCAGTTCTTC
CDR3aa: CASSPGAYNEQFF

abundance: -
v_gene: TRBV3-1
len: 14
j_gene: TRBJ2-5
d_gene: -
CDR3nt: TGTGCCAGCAGCCAAGATCTTTGGGCGGAGACCCAGTACTTC
CDR3aa: CASSQDLWAETQYF

abundance: few
v_gene: TRBV11-2
len: 19
j_gene: TRBJ2-1
d_gene: -
CDR3nt: TGTGCCAGCAGCTTAAAAGGGTGGGTGGGTCCCCGCTCCTACAATGAGCAGTTCTTC
CDR3aa: CASSLKGWVGPRSYNEQFF

abundance: -
v_gene: TRBV7-2
len: 15
j_gene: TRBJ2-3
d_gene: -
CDR3nt: TGTGCCAGCAGCCCCCTAGGGGGGGCCGGTGATACGCAGTATTTT
CDR3aa: CASSPLGGAGDTQYF

abundance: few
v_gene: TRBV20-1
len: 14
j_gene: TRBJ1-1
d_gene: -
CDR3nt: TGCAGTGGGGACTCAAGTACTATGAACACTGAAGCTTTCTTT
CDR3aa: CSGDSSTMNTEAFF

abundance: -
v_gene: TRBV5-1
len: 13
j_gene: TRBJ1-1
d_gene: -
CDR3nt: TGCGCCAGCAGCTCCAGGGGCTACACTGAAGCTTTCTTT
CDR3aa: CASSSRGYTEAFF

abundance: few
v_gene: TRBV25-1
len: 16
j_gene: TRBJ2-5
d_gene: -
CDR3nt: TGTGCCAGCAGTGATACAGGTTGGGGGTACCAAGAGACCCAGTACTTC
CDR3aa: CASSDTGWGYQETQYF

abundance: few
v_gene: TRBV7-9
len: 16
j_gene: TRBJ2-3
d_gene: TRBD2
CDR3nt: TGTGCCAGCAGCCCGTTACTAGCGGAACGCACAGATACGCAGTATTTT
CDR3aa: CASSPLLAERTDTQYF

abundance: few
v_gene: TRBV11-1
len: 19
j_gene: TRBJ2-2
d_gene: -
CDR3nt: TGTGCCAGCAGCTGGAGCCTCCTGACCCCGGCCCCTAAGACCGGGGAGCTGTTTTTT
CDR3aa: CASSWSLLTPAPKTGELFF

abundance: many
v_gene: TRBV29-1
len: 14
j_gene: TRBJ2-1
d_gene: -
CDR3nt: TGCAGCGTTGAACCACGACAGGCTTACAATGAGCAGTTCTTC
CDR3aa: CSVEPRQAYNEQFF

abundance: few
v_gene: TRBV6-2/TRBV6-3
len: 18
j_gene: TRBJ2-7
d_gene: -
CDR3nt: TGTGCCAGCAGTTACAACCCCCACGTGGCGGGTGAGTCCTACGAGCAGTACTTC
CDR3aa: CASSYNPHVAGESYEQYF

abundance: -
v_gene: TRBV25-1
len: 17
j_gene: TRBJ2-3
d_gene: -
CDR3nt: TGTGCCAGCAGTGGGTCAGGGGACTCAAGGGGGACAGATACGCAGTATTTT
CDR3aa: CASSGSGDSRGTDTQYF

abundance: few
v_gene: TRBV4-3
len: 12
j_gene: TRBJ2-2
d_gene: -
CDR3nt: TGCGCCAGCAGCCACCTCGGCCGGGAGCTGTTTTTT
CDR3aa: CASSHLGRELFF

abundance: few
v_gene: TRBV13
len: 15
j_gene: TRBJ2-3
d_gene: -
CDR3nt: TGTGCCAGCAGCTATGAGGGGCCTAGCACAGATACGCAGTATTTT
CDR3aa: CASSYEGPSTDTQYF